Sequencing of this T cell receptor beta chain was carried out in a study of blood T cell repertoires in COVID-19. Data came from immunoSEQ multiplex PCR; TCRdb stores just in-frame clones and leaves some out. The sample yields 130,000 to 150,000 clones, about 84% seen once. The germline CDR1 and CDR2 sequences are LNHDA and SQIVND (reference sequence). The V segment lost 5 bases and the J segment 4 bases; nucleotides outside the gene matches: 8. The CDR3 totals 15 residues. The rearrangement joins TRBV19 to TRBJ1-2; TRBD1 aligns across 9 bases. The specimen sequenced was peripheral blood. The TCR sequence derives from a woman older than 75 in a cohort sampled during active or convalescent COVID-19. The CDR3 spells CASSRQQGAGYGYTF. The DNA of the CDR3 is TGTGCCAGTAGTCGTCAACAGGGGGCCGGCTATGGCTACACCTTC.